A single sample gave rise to the 2 T cell receptor beta chains below, sequenced in a study of PD-L1 blockade in urothelial cancer. The time point denotes: peripheral blood 6 weeks after treatment start. Profiling relied on immunoSEQ multiplex PCR, and the TCRdb table lists in-frame clones only, not all of them. The table lists approximately 36,000 clones, about 80% of them singletons. Sample: PBMCs, taken around atezolizumab (anti-PD-L1) treatment. These receptors were collected from a middle-aged man with urothelial cancer.

The rearrangement joins TRBV9 to TRBJ1-2, with D unclear. This CDR3 spans 15 amino acids. V was pared by 4 bases and J by 2 bases, with 15 bases between. CDR1 is SGDLS, CDR2 YYNGEE, per germline. The CDR3 spells CASSPSLYPNYGYTF. The CDR3 DNA reads as TGTGCCAGCAGCCCCTCCCTGTATCCGAACTATGGCTACACCTTC.

This chain joins TRBV27 and TRBJ2-1; D is possibly TRBD1 (5 bases). This CDR3 is built from 15 residues. Germline V gene data show CDR1 as MNHEY and CDR2 as SMNVEV (reference sequence). Trimming cost V 6 bases and J 0 bases, with 12 bases left between them. The CDR3 loop reads CASRSQDSSYNEQFF. CDR3 sequence (DNA): TGTGCCAGCAGGTCTCAAGACAGCTCCTACAATGAGCAGTTCTTC.